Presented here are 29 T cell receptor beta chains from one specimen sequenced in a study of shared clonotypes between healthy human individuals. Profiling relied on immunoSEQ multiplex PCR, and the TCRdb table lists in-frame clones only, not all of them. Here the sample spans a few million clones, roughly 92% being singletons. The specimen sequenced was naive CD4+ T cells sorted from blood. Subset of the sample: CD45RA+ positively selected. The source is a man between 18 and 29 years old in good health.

The CDR3 nucleotides are TGTGCCAGCAGTGACTTCATCGGGAATTCACCCCTCCACTTT. This encodes CASSDFIGNSPLHF. The chain combines TRBV6-4 with TRBJ1-6; D is unclear. V lost 1 base and J 7 bases, leaving 8 bases between the germline ends. The CDR3 contains 14 residues. Germline CDR1 and CDR2: MRHNA and SNTAGT.

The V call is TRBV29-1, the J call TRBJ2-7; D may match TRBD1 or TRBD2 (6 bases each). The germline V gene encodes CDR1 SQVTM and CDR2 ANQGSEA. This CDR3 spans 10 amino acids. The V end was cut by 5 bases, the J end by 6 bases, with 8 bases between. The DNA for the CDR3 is TGCAGCGTTAGGGGGGTCGAGCAGTACTTC. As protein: CSVRGVEQYF.

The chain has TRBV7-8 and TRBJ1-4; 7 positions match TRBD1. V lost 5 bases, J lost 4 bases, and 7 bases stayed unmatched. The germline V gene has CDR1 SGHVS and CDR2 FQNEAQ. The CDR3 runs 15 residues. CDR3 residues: CASSGPGTVNEKLFF. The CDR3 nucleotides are TGTGCCAGCAGCGGGCCCGGGACAGTTAATGAAAAACTGTTTTTT.

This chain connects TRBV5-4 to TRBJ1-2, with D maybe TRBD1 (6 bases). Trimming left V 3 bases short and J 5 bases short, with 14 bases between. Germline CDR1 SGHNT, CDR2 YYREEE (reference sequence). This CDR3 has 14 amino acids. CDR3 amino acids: CASSSTGTKYGYTF. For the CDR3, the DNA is TGTGCCAGCAGCTCAACCGGGACAAAGTATGGCTACACCTTC.

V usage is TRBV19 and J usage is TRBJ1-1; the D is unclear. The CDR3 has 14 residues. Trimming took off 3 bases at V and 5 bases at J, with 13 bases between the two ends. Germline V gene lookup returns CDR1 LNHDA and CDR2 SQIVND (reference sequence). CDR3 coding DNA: TGTGCCAGTAGTATTCCGGGAAGGAGGACTGAAGCTTTCTTT. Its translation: CASSIPGRRTEAFF.

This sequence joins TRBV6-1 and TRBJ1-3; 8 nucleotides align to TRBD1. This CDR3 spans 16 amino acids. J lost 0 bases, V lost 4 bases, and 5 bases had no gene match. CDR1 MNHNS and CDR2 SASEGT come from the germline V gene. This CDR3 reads CASSGWTGSSGNTIYF. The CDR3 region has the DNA TGTGCCAGCAGTGGGTGGACAGGGAGCTCTGGAAACACCATATATTTT.

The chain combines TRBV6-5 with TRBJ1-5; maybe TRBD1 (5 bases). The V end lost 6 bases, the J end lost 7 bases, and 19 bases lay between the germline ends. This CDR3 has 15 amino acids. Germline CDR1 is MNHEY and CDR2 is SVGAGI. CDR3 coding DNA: TGTGCCAGCAGCTACAGACGGGACCAGGCGCAGCCCCAGCATTTT. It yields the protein CASSYRRDQAQPQHF.

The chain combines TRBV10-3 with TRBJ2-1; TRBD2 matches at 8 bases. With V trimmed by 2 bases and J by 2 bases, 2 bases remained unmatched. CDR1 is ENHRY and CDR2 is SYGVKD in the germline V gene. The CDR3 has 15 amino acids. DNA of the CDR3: TGTGCCATCAGTGAGGGCGGGAGGACCTACAATGAGCAGTTCTTC. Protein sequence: CAISEGGRTYNEQFF.

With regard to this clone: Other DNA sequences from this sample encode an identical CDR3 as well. The CDR3 sequence is CASRAGGNEQYF. The CDR3, as DNA: TGTGCCAGCCGGGCGGGGGGCAACGAGCAGTACTTC. J is TRBJ2-7 and V is TRBV2; 8 bases are a match to TRBD2. The CDR3 length is 12 residues. Trimming cost V 8 bases and J 5 bases; bases outside gene matches: 5. Germline V gene lookup returns CDR1 SNHLY and CDR2 FYNNEI. The full variable domain, in which reference TRBV2 and TRBJ2-7 provide the parts outside the CDR3, is EPEVTQTPSHQVTQMGQEVILRCVPISNHLYFYWYRQILGQKVEFLVSFYNNEISEKSEIFDDQFSVERPDGSNFTLKIRSTKLEDSAMYFCASRAGGNEQYFGPGTRLTVT.

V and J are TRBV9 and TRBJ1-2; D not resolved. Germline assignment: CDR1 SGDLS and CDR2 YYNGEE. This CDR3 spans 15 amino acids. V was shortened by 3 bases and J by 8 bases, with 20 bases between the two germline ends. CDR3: CASSAFDSVGNGYTF. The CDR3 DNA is TGTGCCAGCAGCGCATTCGACTCTGTAGGTAACGGCTACACCTTC.

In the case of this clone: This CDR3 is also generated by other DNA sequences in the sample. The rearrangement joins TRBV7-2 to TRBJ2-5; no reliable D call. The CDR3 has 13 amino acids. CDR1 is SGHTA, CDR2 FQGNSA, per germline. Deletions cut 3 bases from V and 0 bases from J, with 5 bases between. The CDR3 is CASSFADQETQYF. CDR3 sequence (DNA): TGTGCCAGCAGCTTTGCGGACCAAGAGACCCAGTACTTC.

The CDR3 nucleotides read TGTGCCAGCAGTTCCGATACAGGGGGCCGTCAGCCCCAGCATTTT. Residues: CASSSDTGGRQPQHF. This chain joins TRBV6-5 and TRBJ1-5; 9 bases match TRBD1. J lost 6 bases, V lost 4 bases, and 7 bases had no gene match. The CDR3 spans 15 residues. The V gene's germline CDR1 is MNHEY and CDR2 SVGAGI.

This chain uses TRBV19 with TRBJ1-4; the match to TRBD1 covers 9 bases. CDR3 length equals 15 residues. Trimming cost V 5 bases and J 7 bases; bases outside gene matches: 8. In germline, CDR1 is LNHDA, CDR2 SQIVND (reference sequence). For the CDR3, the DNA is TGTGCCAGTAGTGCCGACAGGGGGTCACTTGAAAAACTGTTTTTT. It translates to CASSADRGSLEKLFF. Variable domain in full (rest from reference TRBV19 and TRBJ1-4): DGGITQSPKYLFRKEGQNVTLSCEQNLNHDAMYWYRQDPGQGLRLIYYSQIVNDFQKGDIAEGYSVSREKKESFPLTVTSAQKNPTAFYLCASSADRGSLEKLFFGSGTQLSVL.

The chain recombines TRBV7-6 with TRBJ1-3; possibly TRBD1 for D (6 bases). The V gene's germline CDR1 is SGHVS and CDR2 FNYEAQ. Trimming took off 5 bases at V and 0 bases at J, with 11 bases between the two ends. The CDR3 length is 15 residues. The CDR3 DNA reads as TGTGCCAGCAGCCGGTACAGGGCCTCTGGAAACACCATATATTTT. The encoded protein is CASSRYRASGNTIYF.

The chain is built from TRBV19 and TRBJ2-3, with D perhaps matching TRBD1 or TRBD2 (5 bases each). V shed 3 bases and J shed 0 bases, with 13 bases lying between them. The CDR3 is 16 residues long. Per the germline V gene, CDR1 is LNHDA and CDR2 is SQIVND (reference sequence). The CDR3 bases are TGTGCCAGTAGTATTACCTGGGGGTTGAGCACAGATACGCAGTATTTT. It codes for CASSITWGLSTDTQYF.

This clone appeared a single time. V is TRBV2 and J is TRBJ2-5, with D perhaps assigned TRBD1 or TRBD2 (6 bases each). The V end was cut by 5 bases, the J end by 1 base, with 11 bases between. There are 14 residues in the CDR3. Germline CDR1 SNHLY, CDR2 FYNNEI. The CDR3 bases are TGTGCCAGCAGTAGACAGGAGGGCCAAGAGACCCAGTACTTC. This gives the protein CASSRQEGQETQYF.

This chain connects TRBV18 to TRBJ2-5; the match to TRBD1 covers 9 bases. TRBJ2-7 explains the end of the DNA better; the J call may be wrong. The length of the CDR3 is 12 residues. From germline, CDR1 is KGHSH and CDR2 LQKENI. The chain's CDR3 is CASSGQGYEQYF. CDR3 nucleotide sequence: TGTGCCAGCTCAGGACAGGGGTACGAGCAGTACTTC.

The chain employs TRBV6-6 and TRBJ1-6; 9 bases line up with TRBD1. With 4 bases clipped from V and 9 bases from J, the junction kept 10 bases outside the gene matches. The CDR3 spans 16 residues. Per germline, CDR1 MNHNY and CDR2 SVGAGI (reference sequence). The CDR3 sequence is CASSFPDRGEGSPLHF. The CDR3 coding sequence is TGTGCCAGCAGTTTCCCGGACAGGGGAGAGGGTTCACCCCTCCACTTT.

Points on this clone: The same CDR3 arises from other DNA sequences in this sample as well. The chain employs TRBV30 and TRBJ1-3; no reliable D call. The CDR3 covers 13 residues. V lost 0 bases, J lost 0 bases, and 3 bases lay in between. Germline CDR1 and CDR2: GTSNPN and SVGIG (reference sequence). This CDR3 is CAWSVSSGNTIYF. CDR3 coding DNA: TGTGCCTGGAGTGTAAGCTCTGGAAACACCATATATTTT.

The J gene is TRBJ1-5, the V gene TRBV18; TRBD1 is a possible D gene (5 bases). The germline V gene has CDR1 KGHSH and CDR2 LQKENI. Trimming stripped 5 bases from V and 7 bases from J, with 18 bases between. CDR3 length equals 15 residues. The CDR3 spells CASSSKRGTSQPQHF. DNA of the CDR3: TGTGCCAGCTCATCCAAGAGGGGTACGTCCCAGCCCCAGCATTTT. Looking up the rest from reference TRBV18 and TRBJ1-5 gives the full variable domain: NAGVMQNPRHLVRRRGQEARLRCSPMKGHSHVYWYRQLPEEGLKFMVYLQKENIIDESGMPKERFSAEFPKEGPSILRIQQVVRGDSAAYFCASSSKRGTSQPQHFGDGTRLSIL.

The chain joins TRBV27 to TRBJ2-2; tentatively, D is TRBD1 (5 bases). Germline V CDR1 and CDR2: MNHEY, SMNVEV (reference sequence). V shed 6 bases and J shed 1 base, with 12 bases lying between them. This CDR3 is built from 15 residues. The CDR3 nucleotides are TGTGCCAGCAGGCGACTGGACAAGAACACCGGGGAGCTGTTTTTT. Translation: CASRRLDKNTGELFF.

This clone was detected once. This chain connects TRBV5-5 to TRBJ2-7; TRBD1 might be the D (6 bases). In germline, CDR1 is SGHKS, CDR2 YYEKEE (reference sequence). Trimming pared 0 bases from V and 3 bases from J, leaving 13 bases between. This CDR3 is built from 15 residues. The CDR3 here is CASSLEGVVFYEQYF. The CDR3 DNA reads TGTGCCAGCAGCTTGGAGGGGGTCGTCTTCTACGAGCAGTACTTC. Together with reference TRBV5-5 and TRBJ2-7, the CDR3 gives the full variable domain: DAGVTQSPTHLIKTRGQQVTLRCSPISGHKSVSWYQQVLGQGPQFIFQYYEKEERGRGNFPDRFSARQFPNYSSELNVNALLLGDSALYLCASSLEGVVFYEQYFGPGTRLTVT.

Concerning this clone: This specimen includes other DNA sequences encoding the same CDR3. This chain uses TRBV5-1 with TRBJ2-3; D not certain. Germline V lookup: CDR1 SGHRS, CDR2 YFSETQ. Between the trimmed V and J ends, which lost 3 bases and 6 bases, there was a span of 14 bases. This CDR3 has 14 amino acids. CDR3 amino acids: CASSSLGGPDTQYF. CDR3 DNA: TGCGCCAGCAGCTCCCTGGGTGGCCCCGATACGCAGTATTTT. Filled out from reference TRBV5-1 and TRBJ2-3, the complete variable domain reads KAGVTQTPRYLIKTRGQQVTLSCSPISGHRSVSWYQQTPGQGLQFLFEYFSETQRNKGNFPGRFSGRQFSNSRSEMNVSTLELGDSALYLCASSSLGGPDTQYFGPGTRLTVL.

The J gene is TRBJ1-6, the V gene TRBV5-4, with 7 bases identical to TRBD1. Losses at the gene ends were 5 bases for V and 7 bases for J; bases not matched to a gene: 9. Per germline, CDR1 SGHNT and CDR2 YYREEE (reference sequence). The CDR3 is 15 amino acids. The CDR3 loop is CASSLGDSRNSPLHF. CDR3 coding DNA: TGTGCCAGCAGTTTAGGGGACAGCAGAAATTCACCCCTCCACTTT. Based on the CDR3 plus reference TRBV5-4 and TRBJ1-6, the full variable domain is ETGVTQSPTHLIKTRGQQVTLRCSSQSGHNTVSWYQQALGQGPQFIFQYYREEENGRGNFPPRFSGLQFPNYSSELNVNALELDDSALYLCASSLGDSRNSPLHFGNGTRLTVT.

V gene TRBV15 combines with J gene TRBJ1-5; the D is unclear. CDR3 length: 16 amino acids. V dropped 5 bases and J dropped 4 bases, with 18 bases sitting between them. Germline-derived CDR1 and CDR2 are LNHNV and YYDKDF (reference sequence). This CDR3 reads CATSRSPDLRNQPQHF. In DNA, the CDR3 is TGTGCCACCAGCCGCAGTCCGGACCTGAGGAATCAGCCCCAGCATTTT.

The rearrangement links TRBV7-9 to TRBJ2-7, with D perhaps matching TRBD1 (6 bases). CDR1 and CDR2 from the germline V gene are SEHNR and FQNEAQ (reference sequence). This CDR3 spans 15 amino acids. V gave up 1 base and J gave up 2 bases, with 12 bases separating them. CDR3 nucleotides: TGTGCCAGCAGCTTAGGGACAGCTTCCGCCTACGAGCAGTACTTC. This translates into CASSLGTASAYEQYF.

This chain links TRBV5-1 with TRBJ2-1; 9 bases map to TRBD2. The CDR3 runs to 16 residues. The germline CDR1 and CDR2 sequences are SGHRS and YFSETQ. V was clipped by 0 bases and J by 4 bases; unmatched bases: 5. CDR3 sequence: CASSLVGAGGYNEQFF. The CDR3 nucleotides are TGCGCCAGCAGCTTGGTGGGAGCGGGGGGTTACAATGAGCAGTTCTTC.

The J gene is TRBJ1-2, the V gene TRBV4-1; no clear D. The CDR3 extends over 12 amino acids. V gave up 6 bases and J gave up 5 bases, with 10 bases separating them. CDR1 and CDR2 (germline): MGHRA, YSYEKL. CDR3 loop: CASRGTQYGYTF. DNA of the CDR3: TGCGCCAGCAGAGGAACACAATATGGCTACACCTTC.

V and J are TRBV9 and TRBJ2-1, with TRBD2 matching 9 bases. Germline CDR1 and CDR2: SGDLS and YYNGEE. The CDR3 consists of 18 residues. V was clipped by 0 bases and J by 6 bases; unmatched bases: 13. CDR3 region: CASSVAPGSGSSFNEQFF. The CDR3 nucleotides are TGTGCCAGCAGCGTAGCCCCGGGTAGCGGGAGTAGCTTCAATGAGCAGTTCTTC.